This T cell receptor (beta chain) derives from a study of technical replicates of blood from a handful of donors. Using immunoSEQ multiplex PCR, the repertoire was profiled, and TCRdb retains in-frame clones only, with some absent. This sample has roughly 50,000 clones, with about 95% found just once. This clonotype was obtained from a human donor in good health. Some clones in this sample may be carry-over from other donors' samples. Sequenced material: PBMCs.

CDR3 nucleotide sequence: TGTGCCAGCAGTTACAGCAGGGCCGCGAACACCGGGGAGCTGTTTTTT. This encodes CASSYSRAANTGELFF. The chain carries TRBV6-5 and TRBJ2-2; maybe TRBD1 (5 bases). The germline V gene encodes CDR1 MNHEY and CDR2 SVGAGI. Deletions cut 2 bases from V and 0 bases from J, with 10 bases between. This CDR3 has 16 residues.